This T cell receptor beta chain was captured in a study of blood T cells in healthy people across ages. Broader study findings: Shifts in expanded clonotypes may have been confounded by donor CMV status, which was unknown.

Germline V gene lookup returns CDR1 DFQATT and CDR2 SNEGSKA (reference sequence). The CDR3 has 15 residues. Total RNA, at least 6 micrograms per sample, was extracted from PBMCs. Sample-barcoded 5' priming and a J-beta primer mix drove a second PCR of 7 to 11 cycles. MiXCR, applied by TCRdb to the 5' RACE reads, yields one record per CDR3 protein. Of a few hundred thousand distinct CDR3 sequences in the sample, approximately 51% were seen once. As concerns this clonotype: Its target is not known. The junction and the germline gene differ at one end; a read error may be behind it.

The source material was blood. The TCR sequence derives from a man in his sixties in good health. The rearrangement joins TRBV20-1 to TRBJ2-3; tentatively, D is TRBD2 (5 bases). This CDR3 is CSARGLGSYADTQYF. The DNA for the CDR3 is TGCAGTGCAAGAGGGCTGGGGAGTTACGCAGATACGCAGTATTTT.